Shown below are 7 T cell receptor beta chains from a single sample sequenced in a study of control samples from healthy donors and cancer patients (dated by TCRdb to the early 2020s). Libraries were constructed by the immunoSEQ multiplex PCR assay. Here the immuneACCESS table is served through TCRdb, limited to in-frame sequences with V and J called. Missing clones are a known gap in these copies; in checked studies unresolved V genes cover under half, and the rest lacks a known reason. Across this sample there are some 120,000 clones, with 85% to 95% seen only once. The ten largest clones represent about 9% of the sample. The sample taken for sequencing was blood. These receptors originate from a man between 18 and 35 years old in good health.

The J gene is TRBJ1-1, the V gene TRBV6-5; D uncertain. This CDR3 has 15 amino acids. V shed 2 bases and J shed 0 bases, with 10 bases lying between them. Germline V gene data show CDR1 as MNHEY and CDR2 as SVGAGI. The CDR3 DNA follows: TGTGCCAGCAGTTACACTACAGAACTGAACACTGAAGCTTTCTTT. This translates into CASSYTTELNTEAFF.

This chain uses TRBV5-6 with TRBJ1-6, with 8 bases fitting TRBD1. The CDR3 totals 17 residues. The germline V gene encodes CDR1 SGHDT and CDR2 YYEEEE. Trimming took 0 bases from V and 5 from J; bases not matched to a gene: 7. CDR3 nucleotide sequence: TGTGCCAGCAGCTTGGACCCAGGGGGCATTGATAATTCACCCCTCCACTTT. Its protein is CASSLDPGGIDNSPLHF. Full variable domain (missing parts from reference TRBV5-6 and TRBJ1-6): DAGVTQSPTHLIKTRGQQVTLRCSPKSGHDTVSWYQQALGQGPQFIFQYYEEEERQRGNFPDRFSGHQFPNYSSELNVNALLLGDSALYLCASSLDPGGIDNSPLHFGNGTRLTVT.

The chain joins TRBV14 to TRBJ2-1; D call uncertain. Germline V gene data show CDR1 as SGHDN and CDR2 as FVKESK. There are 12 residues in the CDR3. With 2 bases removed from V and 7 bases from J, the gap between germline ends came to 6 bases. DNA of the CDR3: TGTGCCAGCAGCCAAATCCTGAATGAGCAGTTCTTC. It specifies CASSQILNEQFF.

V is TRBV5-5 and J is TRBJ1-2; TRBD1 is a possible D gene (6 bases). The CDR3 runs 15 residues. Trimming pared 1 base from V and 0 bases from J, leaving 10 bases between. Germline CDR1 reads SGHKS; CDR2 reads YYEKEE (reference sequence). The CDR3 coding sequence is TGTGCCAGCAGCTTGACGTGGACAGCTAACTATGGCTACACCTTC. The encoded protein is CASSLTWTANYGYTF.

This chain connects TRBV5-1 to TRBJ2-1, with TRBD1 as a possible D gene (5 bases). Trimming took off 3 bases at V and 0 bases at J, with 10 bases between the two ends. CDR1 is SGHRS, CDR2 YFSETQ, per germline. This CDR3 is built from 15 residues. The CDR3 here is CASSSRVSSYNEQFF. CDR3 nucleotides: TGCGCCAGCAGCTCCAGGGTTAGCTCCTACAATGAGCAGTTCTTC.

The rearrangement joins TRBV6-6 to TRBJ2-5; 8 bases agree with TRBD2. The germline V gene has CDR1 MNHNY and CDR2 SVGAGI (reference sequence). The CDR3 runs 15 residues. Trimming at V came to 2 bases and at J to 5 bases, leaving 7 bases not matched to a gene. The chain's CDR3 is CASSYRRGGLETQYF. DNA of the CDR3: TGTGCCAGCAGTTACCGCCGGGGGGGCCTTGAGACCCAGTACTTC.

This chain joins TRBV2 and TRBJ1-2; tentatively, D is TRBD1 (5 bases). Germline values: CDR1 SNHLY, CDR2 FYNNEI. V was trimmed by 4 bases and J by 8 bases, leaving 20 bases between them. This CDR3 is 15 amino acids long. The DNA of the CDR3 is TGTGCCAGCAGTGGAATGGGCGGGGTTGGGACGGGCTACACCTTC. Amino acids: CASSGMGGVGTGYTF.